This T cell receptor beta chain was observed in a study of early T cells in non-severe SARS-CoV-2 infection. Background on the study: The sequenced material was bulk RNA from unsorted whole blood, and its chains were unpaired. Study observations and caveats: A preference for anti-spike CD8 responses marked VDJdb matching, which missed private and CD4 specificities.

This clonotype was counted at least ten times. The antigen remains undetermined. A single record per CDR3 protein comes from TCRdb applying MiXCR to the 5' RACE reads. This table has 29,000 or so distinct CDR3 sequences, more than 4.5% appearing once. The receptor was derived from an adult who was a healthcare worker with PCR-confirmed SARS-CoV-2 infection or an uninfected control (not recorded which). Sequenced material: whole blood.

For the CDR3, the DNA is TGTGCCAGCAGCTTAGAAGGGGCGAAAGCTTTCTTT. This translates into CASSLEGAKAFF. The rearrangement links TRBV7-9 to TRBJ1-1, with D possibly TRBD1 on 5 matching bases. CDR1 SEHNR and CDR2 FQNEAQ come from the germline V gene (reference sequence). V lost 1 base and J 9 bases, leaving 9 bases between the germline ends. This CDR3 comprises 12 residues. The whole variable domain, remainder taken from reference TRBV7-9 and TRBJ1-1, is DTGVSQNPRHKITKRGQNVTFRCDPISEHNRLYWYRQTLGQGPEFLTYFQNEAQLEKSRLLSDRFSAERPKGSFSTLEIQRTEQGDSAMYLCASSLEGAKAFFGQGTRLTVV.